Below, one T cell receptor beta chain is given with its context. This clone turned up a few times. Its antigen is unknown. No quality values exist for individual bases; no much larger clone is one base distant. The data stem from a study of blood T cell repertoires in COVID-19 (dated by TCRdb to between 2020 and 2021). Some background on the complete study: Collaborator samples came from the United States, Italy and Spain and covered acute and convalescent phases of COVID-19. The prospective study material was composed of cDNA or gDNA derived from T cells, B-cell-depleted T cells, or PBMCs. Subjects who had been exposed to COVID-19, were actively infected with it, or had recovered from it provided the deeply sampled blood TCRbeta repertoires that made up the dataset. The repertoires were released in a freely available public database meant as a resource for research on the immune response to SARS-CoV-2. The samples were drawn from the first 160 participants of the ongoing ImmuneRACE study and from 950 to 1,500 subjects provided by 6 global collaborators. The sample metadata nearly always contained a de-identified subject ID, COVID-19 status, age in years and sex. HLA class I and class II types, where available, came from metadata supplied by the sample provider rather than from assay-based typing. Overall results and qualifications from the work: The quantity of clinical and demographic metadata differed by source and by participant and was supplied without curation.

Collaborating institutions collected whole blood in K2EDTA tubes following their own protocols. Collaborator samples were shipped for TCRbeta analysis as frozen whole blood, isolated PBMCs, or DNA extracted from either sample type. TCRbeta CDR3 regions were amplified from genomic DNA by means of the immunoSEQ Assay, a bias-controlled multiplex PCR. The authors' analysis ran thus. Within the assay, amplification of reference gene primers was used to estimate how many nucleated cells each sample contained. To quantify the absolute abundance of each unique TCRbeta CDR3 rearrangement, sequence reads were collapsed and filtered. For each sample, productive Simpson clonality was calculated as the square root of Simpson's diversity index over productive rearrangements. TCRdb limited this immuneACCESS table to in-frame rearrangements with V and J called. A share of clones is missing; checked studies link under half to unresolved V genes, and the rest is unexplained. The V and J calls and clone size come from that table; D and trimming were worked out from the DNA. This sample lists about 130,000 clones; 87% were detected once. Of the sample, more than 3.5% falls within the top ten clones.

The CDR1 and CDR2 encoded by the germline V gene are MGHRA and YSYEKL. Relative to germline, V is 0 bases shorter and J is 2 bases shorter, with 10 bases between their ends. From cysteine to phenylalanine, the CDR3 is 15 amino acids long. Solely the CDR3 DNA is kept, with 45 bases framed from the first base. The V gene is TRBV4-1 and the J gene is TRBJ1-1; too little of a D gene remains to name it. Sequenced material: peripheral blood. The TCR was taken from an older woman with acute or convalescent COVID-19. The CDR3 corresponds to CASSQDPEINTEAFF. The nucleotide sequence is given as TGCGCCAGCAGCCAAGATCCGGAGATAAACACTGAAGCTTTCTTT.